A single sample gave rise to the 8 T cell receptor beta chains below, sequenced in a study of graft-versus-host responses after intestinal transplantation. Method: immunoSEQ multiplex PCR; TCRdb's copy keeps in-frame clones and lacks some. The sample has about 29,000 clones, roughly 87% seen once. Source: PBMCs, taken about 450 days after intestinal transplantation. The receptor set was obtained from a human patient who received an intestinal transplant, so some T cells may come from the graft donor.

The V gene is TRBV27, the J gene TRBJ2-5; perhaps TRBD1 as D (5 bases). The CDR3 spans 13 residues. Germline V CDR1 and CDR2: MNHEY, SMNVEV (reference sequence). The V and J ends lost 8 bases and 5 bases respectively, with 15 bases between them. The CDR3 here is CASAGRVYETQYF. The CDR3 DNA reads TGTGCCAGCGCTGGCAGGGTATACGAGACCCAGTACTTC.

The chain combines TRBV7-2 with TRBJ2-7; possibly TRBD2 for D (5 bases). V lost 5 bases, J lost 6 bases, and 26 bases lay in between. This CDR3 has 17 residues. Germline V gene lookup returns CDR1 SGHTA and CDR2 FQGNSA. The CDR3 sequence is CASSLSHPRGWAREQYF. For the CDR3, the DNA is TGTGCCAGCAGCCTGTCCCATCCGCGCGGGTGGGCTCGCGAGCAGTACTTC. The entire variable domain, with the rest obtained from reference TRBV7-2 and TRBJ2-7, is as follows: GAGVSQSPSNKVTEKGKDVELRCDPISGHTALYWYRQSLGQGLEFLIYFQGNSAPDKSGLPSDRFSAERTGGSVSTLTIQRTQQEDSAVYLCASSLSHPRGWAREQYFGPGTRLTVT.

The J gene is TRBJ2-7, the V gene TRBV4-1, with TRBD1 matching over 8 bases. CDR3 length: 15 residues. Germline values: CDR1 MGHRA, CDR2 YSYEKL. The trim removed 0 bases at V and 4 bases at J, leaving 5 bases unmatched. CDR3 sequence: CASSQESRGLYEQYF. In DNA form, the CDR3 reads TGCGCCAGCAGCCAAGAATCCAGGGGGCTATACGAGCAGTACTTC.

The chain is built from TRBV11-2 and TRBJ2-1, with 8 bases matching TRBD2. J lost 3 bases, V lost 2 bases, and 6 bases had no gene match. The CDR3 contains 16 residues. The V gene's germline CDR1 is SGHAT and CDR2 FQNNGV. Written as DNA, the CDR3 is TGTGCCAGCAGCTTATTCGGGAGGGCCGACTACAATGAGCAGTTCTTC. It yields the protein CASSLFGRADYNEQFF.

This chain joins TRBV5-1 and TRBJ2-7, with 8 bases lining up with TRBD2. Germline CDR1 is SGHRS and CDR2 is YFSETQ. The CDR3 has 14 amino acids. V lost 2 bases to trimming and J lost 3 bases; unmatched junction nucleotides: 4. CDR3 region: CASSFRLANYEQYF. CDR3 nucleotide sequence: TGCGCCAGCAGCTTCCGACTAGCGAACTACGAGCAGTACTTC.

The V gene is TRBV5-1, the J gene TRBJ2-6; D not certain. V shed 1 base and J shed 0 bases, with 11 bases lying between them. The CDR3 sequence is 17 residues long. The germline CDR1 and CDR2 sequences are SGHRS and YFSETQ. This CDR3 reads CASSLSQELSGANVLTF. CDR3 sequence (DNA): TGCGCCAGCAGCTTGTCCCAGGAACTCTCTGGGGCCAACGTCCTGACTTTC.

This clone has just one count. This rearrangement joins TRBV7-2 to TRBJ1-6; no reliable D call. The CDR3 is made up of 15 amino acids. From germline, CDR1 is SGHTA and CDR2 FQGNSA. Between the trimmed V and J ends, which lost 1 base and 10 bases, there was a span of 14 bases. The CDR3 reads CASSLDSAGKSPLHF. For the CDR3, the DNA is TGTGCCAGCAGCTTAGATTCAGCGGGGAAATCACCCCTCCACTTT.

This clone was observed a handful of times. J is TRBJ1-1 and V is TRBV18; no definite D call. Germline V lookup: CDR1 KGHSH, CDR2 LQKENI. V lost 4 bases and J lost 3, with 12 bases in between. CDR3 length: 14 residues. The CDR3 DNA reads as TGTGCCAGCTCACAGGGCCCGAGAGACACTGAAGCTTTCTTT. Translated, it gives CASSQGPRDTEAFF.